One sample yielded the 17 T cell receptor beta chains listed below, sequenced in a study of long-term antiretroviral therapy in people with HIV. Survey level was the resolution at which the v3.0 immunoSEQ assay ran. The assay was immunoSEQ multiplex PCR, and TCRdb's table has in-frame clones only and misses some. In the table there are approximately 20,000 clones, roughly 78% of which are singletons. The specimen comprised unsorted PBMCs, sampled 4.1 years after starting antiretroviral therapy. These receptors all come from a middle-aged woman with HIV.

A few counts support this clone. The chain has TRBV7-9 and TRBJ2-7; D is undetermined. The CDR3 has 13 amino acids. The germline gives CDR1 SEHNR, CDR2 FQNEAQ (reference sequence). Trimming left V 3 bases short and J 0 bases short, with 6 bases between. CDR3 sequence (DNA): TGTGCCAGCAGCTTGGTCGCCTCCTACGAGCAGTACTTC. This codes for CASSLVASYEQYF.

This clone has just a few counts. The rearrangement joins TRBV4-2 to TRBJ2-7; a possible D gene is TRBD1 (5 bases). The CDR3 has 14 residues. Germline V CDR1 and CDR2: LGHNA, YNFKEQ. The ends were cut back, 4 bases at V and 1 base at J, with 11 bases in the middle. CDR3 nucleotides: TGTGCCAGCAGCCGACAGAGAGATTCCTACGAGCAGTACTTC. This translates into CASSRQRDSYEQYF.

The rearrangement joins TRBV6-1 to TRBJ2-3, with 7 bases that match TRBD1. Germline CDR1 MNHNS, CDR2 SASEGT. After removal of 6 bases from V and 1 base from J, the junction contained 7 bases not matched to a gene. CDR3 length: 15 residues. The CDR3 loop is CASRLQGRGTDTQYF. CDR3 nucleotide sequence: TGTGCCAGCAGATTACAGGGGCGAGGCACAGATACGCAGTATTTT.

V is TRBV10-3 and J is TRBJ2-1; 7 nucleotides agree with TRBD2. Germline CDR1 is ENHRY and CDR2 is SYGVKD. The CDR3 has 17 amino acids. V gave up 5 bases and J gave up 9 bases; unmatched junction bases: 19. CDR3 amino acids: CAISPHHGGTNLREQFF. The CDR3, as DNA: TGTGCCATCAGTCCCCACCATGGGGGGACTAATCTTCGTGAGCAGTTCTTC.

This clone was counted once. The chain carries TRBV12-5 and TRBJ1-1; D may be TRBD1 (6 bases). CDR3 length: 15 residues. The germline V and J ends were trimmed by 1 base and 4 bases, with 13 bases remaining between them. The V gene's germline CDR1 is LGHNT and CDR2 FRNRAP. CDR3 residues: CASGLDFTGSTEAFF. CDR3 in DNA: TGTGCTAGTGGTTTGGACTTCACAGGGTCCACTGAAGCTTTCTTT.

The chain has TRBV5-1 and TRBJ2-7, with D maybe TRBD1 (6 bases). The CDR3 has 14 residues. The V gene lost 6 bases and the J gene lost 2 bases, with 15 bases spanning the gap. CDR1 SGHRS and CDR2 YFSETQ come from the germline V gene. CDR3 in DNA: TGCGCCAGCAAAAGGGGGACCGGGACCTACGAGCAGTACTTC. Translation gives CASKRGTGTYEQYF. Full variable domain (rest looked up from reference TRBV5-1 and TRBJ2-7): KAGVTQTPRYLIKTRGQQVTLSCSPISGHRSVSWYQQTPGQGLQFLFEYFSETQRNKGNFPGRFSGRQFSNSRSEMNVSTLELGDSALYLCASKRGTGTYEQYFGPGTRLTVT.

This clone was seen a handful of times. The V call is TRBV19, the J call TRBJ2-7; 10 nucleotides align to TRBD1. The CDR3 is 15 amino acids. Germline V gene sequence: CDR1 LNHDA, CDR2 SQIVND (reference sequence). V lost 6 bases to trimming and J lost 4 bases; unmatched junction nucleotides: 9. DNA for the CDR3: TGTGCCAGTAGGGGCCGGACAGGGGGATTATACGAGCAGTACTTC. Its translation is CASRGRTGGLYEQYF. Full variable domain (outside the CDR3, taken from reference TRBV19 and TRBJ2-7): DGGITQSPKYLFRKEGQNVTLSCEQNLNHDAMYWYRQDPGQGLRLIYYSQIVNDFQKGDIAEGYSVSREKKESFPLTVTSAQKNPTAFYLCASRGRTGGLYEQYFGPGTRLTVT.

The chain recombines TRBV7-9 with TRBJ2-1, with TRBD2 matching 11 bases. Germline CDR1 SEHNR, CDR2 FQNEAQ (reference sequence). Trimming cost V 5 bases and J 7 bases; bases outside gene matches: 7. This CDR3 is built from 15 residues. The CDR3 spells CASSRPSGGWNEQFF. CDR3 in DNA: TGTGCCAGCAGCCGACCTAGCGGGGGGTGGAATGAGCAGTTCTTC. Together with reference TRBV7-9 and TRBJ2-1, the CDR3 gives the full variable domain: DTGVSQNPRHKITKRGQNVTFRCDPISEHNRLYWYRQTLGQGPEFLTYFQNEAQLEKSRLLSDRFSAERPKGSFSTLEIQRTEQGDSAMYLCASSRPSGGWNEQFFGPGTRLTVL.

The genes are TRBV5-1 and TRBJ1-2; tentatively, D is TRBD1 (6 bases). V was shortened by 4 bases and J by 4 bases, with 14 bases between the two germline ends. CDR3 length: 14 amino acids. In germline, CDR1 is SGHRS, CDR2 YFSETQ. For the CDR3, the DNA is TGCGCCAGCAGCCCCCAAGGGGGGGCCTATGGCTACACCTTC. It specifies CASSPQGGAYGYTF.

This rearrangement joins TRBV5-1 to TRBJ2-7; the D call may be TRBD1 or TRBD2 (5 bases each). Per the germline V gene, CDR1 is SGHRS and CDR2 is YFSETQ. The V gene lost 3 bases and the J gene lost 6 bases, with 7 bases spanning the gap. The CDR3 loop spans 11 amino acids. DNA of the CDR3: TGCGCCAGCAGCTGGGGGAGCGAGCAGTACTTC. This gives the protein CASSWGSEQYF. The variable domain in full, with the rest retrieved from reference TRBV5-1 and TRBJ2-7, is KAGVTQTPRYLIKTRGQQVTLSCSPISGHRSVSWYQQTPGQGLQFLFEYFSETQRNKGNFPGRFSGRQFSNSRSEMNVSTLELGDSALYLCASSWGSEQYFGPGTRLTVT.

The count of this clone is one. The chain links TRBV5-4 to TRBJ2-1; 7 bases line up with TRBD1. Germline CDR1 SGHNT, CDR2 YYREEE (reference sequence). With 9 bases clipped from V and 10 bases from J, the junction kept 16 bases outside the gene matches. This CDR3 contains 14 residues. CDR3 DNA sequence: TGTGCCATCGGACAGGTTTCCTATAATAGCGAGCAGTTCTTC. It is translated as CAIGQVSYNSEQFF.

The V call is TRBV7-8, the J call TRBJ2-5; D is uncertain. CDR1 SGHVS and CDR2 FQNEAQ come from the germline V gene. V was cut by 5 bases and J by 0 bases, with 13 bases left in between. The CDR3 has 15 amino acids. CDR3 region: CASSPRGRHQETQYF. CDR3 in DNA: TGTGCCAGCAGCCCCCGAGGCCGGCACCAAGAGACCCAGTACTTC.

This clone turned up a few times. The V and J genes are TRBV28 and TRBJ1-2; D gene uncertain. Germline V gene sequence: CDR1 MDHEN, CDR2 SYDVKM. V lost 1 base and J lost 0, with 18 bases in between. The CDR3 spans 18 residues. CDR3 bases: TGTGCCAGCAGTTTATTTGGCCCTCAGTTCACAACTAACTATGGCTACACCTTC. This encodes CASSLFGPQFTTNYGYTF.

This clone was counted between two and nine times. The chain links TRBV6-1 to TRBJ2-7; possible D gene TRBD1, 6 bases. The V gene's germline CDR1 is MNHNS and CDR2 SASEGT. The CDR3 runs 13 residues. Deletions cut 4 bases from V and 3 bases from J, with 10 bases between. The CDR3 bases are TGTGCCAGCAGTGGTGGGACAAGCTACGAGCAGTACTTC. This gives the protein CASSGGTSYEQYF.

This clone occurred once. V gene TRBV4-1 combines with J gene TRBJ2-5, with 14 bases aligning to TRBD2. Germline V gene lookup returns CDR1 MGHRA and CDR2 YSYEKL. With 1 base clipped from V and 4 bases from J, the junction kept 2 bases outside the gene matches. The CDR3 is made up of 16 amino acids. This CDR3 is CASSQGGLAGVETQYF. The DNA for the CDR3 is TGCGCCAGCAGCCAAGGGGGACTAGCGGGAGTAGAGACCCAGTACTTC.

The V call is TRBV10-3, the J call TRBJ1-4; D is uncertain. From germline, CDR1 is ENHRY and CDR2 SYGVKD. V lost 3 bases, J lost 3 bases, and 8 bases lay in between. The CDR3 extends over 14 amino acids. CDR3: CAISDPRSNEKLFF. The CDR3 DNA sequence: TGTGCCATCAGTGACCCACGTTCTAATGAAAAACTGTTTTTT.

The gene calls are TRBV19 and TRBJ2-1, with 9 bases matching TRBD1. Unmatched junction bases numbered 2, after V lost 5 bases and J lost 0 bases. Germline V gene sequence: CDR1 LNHDA, CDR2 SQIVND (reference sequence). The CDR3 length is 15 residues. The CDR3 sequence is CASSPDRGSYNEQFF. In DNA form, the CDR3 reads TGTGCCAGTAGTCCGGACAGGGGCTCCTACAATGAGCAGTTCTTC.